This T cell receptor beta chain was documented in a study of beta chain features in type 1 diabetes. Study-wide background: In all, 107,917,701 sorted cells from all samples were analyzed.

This clone was counted a few times. Its antigen remains unknown. V shed 0 bases and J 9 bases; nucleotides not matched to a gene: 6. CDR3 length equals 14 residues. Germline CDR1 reads SGHRS; CDR2 reads YFSETQ. Every bit of the isolated RNA underwent reverse transcription, so sequencing read expressed TCRB transcripts. The data were produced by immunoSEQ multiplex PCR, yet TCRdb's version contains in-frame clones alone and is incomplete. The table lists more than 120,000 clones, about 13% of them singletons. Findings and caveats of the study: Small HLA sub-analyses could not settle whether HLA shapes TCRB rearrangement. All four CD4+ subsets from Type 1 diabetes patients carried moderately but significantly shorter TCRB CDR3s.

The clonotype was recovered from a man aged 18 to 35 with type 1 diabetes. Sequencing was carried out using central memory CD4+ T cells from blood. The chain links TRBV5-1 to TRBJ2-1, with TRBD1 matching over 7 bases. The CDR3: CASSLEDRVPEQFF. CDR3 nucleotide sequence: TGCGCCAGCAGCTTGGAAGACAGGGTGCCTGAGCAGTTCTTC.